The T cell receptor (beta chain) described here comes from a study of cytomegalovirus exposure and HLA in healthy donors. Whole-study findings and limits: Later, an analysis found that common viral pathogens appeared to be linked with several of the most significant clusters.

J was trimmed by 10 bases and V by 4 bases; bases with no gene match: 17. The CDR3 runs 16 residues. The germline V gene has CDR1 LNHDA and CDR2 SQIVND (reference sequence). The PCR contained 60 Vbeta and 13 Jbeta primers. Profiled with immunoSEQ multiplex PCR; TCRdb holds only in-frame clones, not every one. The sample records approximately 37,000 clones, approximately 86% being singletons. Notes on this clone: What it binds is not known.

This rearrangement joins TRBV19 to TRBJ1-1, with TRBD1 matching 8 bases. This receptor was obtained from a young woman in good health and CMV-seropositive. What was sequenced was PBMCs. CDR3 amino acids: CASSNLARDRRLGAFF. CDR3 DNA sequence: TGTGCCAGTAGTAACCTCGCCCGGGACAGGAGACTAGGAGCTTTCTTT.